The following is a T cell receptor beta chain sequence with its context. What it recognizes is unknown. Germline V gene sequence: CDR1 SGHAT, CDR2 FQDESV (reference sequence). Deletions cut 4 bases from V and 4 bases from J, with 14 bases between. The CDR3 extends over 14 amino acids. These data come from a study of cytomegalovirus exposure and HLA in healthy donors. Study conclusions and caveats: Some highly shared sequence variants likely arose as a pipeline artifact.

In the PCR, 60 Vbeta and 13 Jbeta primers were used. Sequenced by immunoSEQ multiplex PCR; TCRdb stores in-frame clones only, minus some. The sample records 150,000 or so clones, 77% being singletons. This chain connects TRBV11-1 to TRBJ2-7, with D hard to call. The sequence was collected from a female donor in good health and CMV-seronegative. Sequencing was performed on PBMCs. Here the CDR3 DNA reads TGTGCCAGCAGCTCTAGGAGAGGATGGTACGAGCAGTACTTC. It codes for CASSSRRGWYEQYF.